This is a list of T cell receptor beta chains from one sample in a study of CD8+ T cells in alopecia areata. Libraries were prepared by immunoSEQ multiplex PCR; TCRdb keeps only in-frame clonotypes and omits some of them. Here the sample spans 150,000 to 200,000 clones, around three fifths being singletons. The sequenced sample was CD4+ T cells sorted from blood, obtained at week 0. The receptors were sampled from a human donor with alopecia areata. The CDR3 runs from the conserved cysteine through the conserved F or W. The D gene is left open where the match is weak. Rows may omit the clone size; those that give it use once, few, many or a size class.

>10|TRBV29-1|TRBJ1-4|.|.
CSVAGEKLFF
TGCAGCGTTGCAGGCGAAAAACTGTTTTTT
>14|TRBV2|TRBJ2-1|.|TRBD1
CATQNDRGPNEQFF
TGTGCCACACAGAACGACAGGGGGCCGAATGAGCAGTTCTTC
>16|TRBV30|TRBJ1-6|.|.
CAWSATRKGTISPLHF
TGTGCCTGGAGTGCAACCCGGAAGGGAACAATTTCACCCCTCCACTTT
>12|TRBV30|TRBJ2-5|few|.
CAWKGGEKTQYF
TGTGCCTGGAAGGGGGGAGAGAAGACCCAGTACTTC
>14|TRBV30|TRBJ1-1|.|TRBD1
CAWSHGQGANLAFF
TGTGCCTGGAGTCACGGACAGGGGGCGAACTTAGCTTTCTTT
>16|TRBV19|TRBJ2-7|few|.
CASSIQGGTASYEQYF
TGTGCCAGTAGTATCCAGGGAGGGACAGCCTCCTACGAGCAGTACTTC
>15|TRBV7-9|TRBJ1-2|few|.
CASSLGLGSENGYTF
TGTGCCAGCAGTTTAGGCCTAGGGTCTGAAAATGGCTACACCTTC
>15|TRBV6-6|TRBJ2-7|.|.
CASRSPGKGNSEQYF
TGTGCCAGCAGATCCCCTGGGAAGGGGAACTCCGAGCAGTACTTC
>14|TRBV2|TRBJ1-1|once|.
CASSEQGRRTEAFF
TGTGCCAGCAGTGAACAGGGAAGAAGGACTGAAGCTTTCTTT
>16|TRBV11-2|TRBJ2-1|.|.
CASSLRGGSSYNEQFF
TGTGCCAGCAGCTTAAGGGGGGGATCGTCCTACAATGAGCAGTTCTTC
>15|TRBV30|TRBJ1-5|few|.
CAWSGPATANQPQHF
TGTGCCTGGAGCGGACCGGCGACAGCAAATCAGCCCCAGCATTTT
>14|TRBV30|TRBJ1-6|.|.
CAWGRIPGTRTLHF
TGTGCCTGGGGTCGGATCCCAGGGACGAGAACCCTCCACTTT
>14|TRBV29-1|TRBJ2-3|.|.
CSVVLDRVTDTQYF
TGCAGCGTTGTCCTTGACAGAGTCACAGATACGCAGTATTTT
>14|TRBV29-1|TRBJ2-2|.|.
CSVKNGGNTGELFF
TGCAGCGTTAAGAACGGGGGAAACACCGGGGAGCTGTTTTTT
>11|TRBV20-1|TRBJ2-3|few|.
CSASSGDTQYF
TGCAGTGCTTCCTCGGGGGATACGCAGTATTTT
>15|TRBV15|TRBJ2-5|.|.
CATSRVGDPQETQYF
TGTGCCACCAGCAGAGTCGGGGATCCTCAAGAGACCCAGTACTTC
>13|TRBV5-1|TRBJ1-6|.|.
CASSFARDSPLHF
TGCGCCAGCAGCTTCGCCAGGGATTCACCCCTCCACTTT
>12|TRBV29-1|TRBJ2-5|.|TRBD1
CSVDRGRLTQYF
TGCAGCGTTGACAGGGGGCGATTGACCCAGTACTTC